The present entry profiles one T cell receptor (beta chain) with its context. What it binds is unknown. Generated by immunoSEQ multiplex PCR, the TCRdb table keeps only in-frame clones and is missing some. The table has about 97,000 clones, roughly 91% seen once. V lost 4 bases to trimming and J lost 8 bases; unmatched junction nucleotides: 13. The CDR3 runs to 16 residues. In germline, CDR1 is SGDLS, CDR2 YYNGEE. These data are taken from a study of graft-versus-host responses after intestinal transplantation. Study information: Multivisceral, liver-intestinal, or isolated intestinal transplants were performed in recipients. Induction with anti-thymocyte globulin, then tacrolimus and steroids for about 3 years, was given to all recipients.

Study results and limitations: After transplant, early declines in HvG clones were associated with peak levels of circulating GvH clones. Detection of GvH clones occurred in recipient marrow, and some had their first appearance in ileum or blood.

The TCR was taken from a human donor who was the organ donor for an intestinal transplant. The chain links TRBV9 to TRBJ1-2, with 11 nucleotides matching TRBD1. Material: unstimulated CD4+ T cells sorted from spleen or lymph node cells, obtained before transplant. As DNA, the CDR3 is TGTGCCAGCAGCCCCCACCCGGACAGGGGGCGTGAAGGCTACACCTTC. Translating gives CASSPHPDRGREGYTF.